This T cell receptor beta chain was recorded in a study of cytomegalovirus exposure and HLA in healthy donors. This CDR3 region has 11 residues. The V gene's germline CDR1 is MGHDK and CDR2 SYGVNS. V lost 4 bases to trimming and J lost 13 bases, with 11 bases between them. This clone was recorded only once. PCR involved 60 Vbeta and 13 Jbeta primers. Sequencing used immunoSEQ multiplex PCR; TCRdb keeps in-frame clones, though not all of them. The sample lists about 200,000 clones; around four fifths were seen once. The sequenced sample was PBMCs. The chain has TRBV25-1 and TRBJ2-1, with D possibly TRBD2 on 5 matching bases. This receptor was taken from a man aged 50-60 years in good health and CMV-seronegative. The CDR3 protein is CASSVRTDQFF. The CDR3 nucleotides read TGTGCCAGCAGTGTACGGACTGATCAGTTCTTC.